The rows below give T cell receptor beta chains drawn from one sample of a study of PD-L1 blockade in urothelial cancer. Sequencing was performed with immunoSEQ multiplex PCR; in TCRdb, only in-frame clones are kept and a portion is missing. Of approximately 71,000 clones listed, roughly nine tenths are singletons. This specimen was PBMCs, taken around atezolizumab (anti-PD-L1) treatment. The receptor source for this set is a man in his sixties with urothelial cancer. Both conserved end residues are part of each CDR3. D genes are given only for firm matches. Clone size appears in some rows only: once, few, many, or a class for an expanded clone.

TGTGCCAGCAGTTATGGCGGGGGGGGGCGGGAGACCCAGTACTTC | CASSYGGGGRETQYF | TRBJ2-5 | NA | TRBV6-5 | TRBD2
TGTGCCAGCAGCAAAGCGCCAGGGGAGAGCAATCAGCCCCAGCATTTT | CASSKAPGESNQPQHF | TRBJ1-5 | NA | TRBV21-1 | NA
TGTGCCACCAGCAGAGATATGGAGATAGCGGGGGGGCTGGGGGAGACCCAGTACTTC | CATSRDMEIAGGLGETQYF | TRBJ2-5 | NA | TRBV15 | TRBD2
TGTGCCAGCAGCAAAGATTCATATAGCGGGTCTCCCTACAATGAGCAGTTCTTC | CASSKDSYSGSPYNEQFF | TRBJ2-1 | NA | TRBV21-1 | NA
TGTGCCAGCAGCTTAGCGGCGGGGGCGCGCCCCAATTCTAACTATGGCTACACCTTC | CASSLAAGARPNSNYGYTF | TRBJ1-2 | NA | TRBV7-6 | NA
TGTGCCAGTGTGGGGGCGAACGGAAACACCATATATTTT | CASVGANGNTIYF | TRBJ1-3 | NA | TRBV19 | NA
TGTGCCAGCAGATCAGGGTCCCGAAAACTGTTTTTT | CASRSGSRKLFF | TRBJ1-4 | NA | TRBV7-2 | NA
TGTGCCAGCAGCTGGGGGGGGAATGAGCAGTTCTTC | CASSWGGNEQFF | TRBJ2-1 | NA | TRBV7-2 | TRBD2
TGTGCCAGCAGCTTGGCCGGGGAGGACAAAAACATTCAGTACTTC | CASSLAGEDKNIQYF | TRBJ2-4 | NA | TRBV5-4 | NA
TGTGCCAGCAGCCGGAGTAGGGATACGCAGTATTTT | CASSRSRDTQYF | TRBJ2-3 | NA | TRBV7-2 | NA
TGTGCCAGCAGTTTGACTAGCTTCCCCTACGAGCAGTACTTC | CASSLTSFPYEQYF | TRBJ2-7 | NA | TRBV5-6 | TRBD2
TGTGCCAGCAGCTCTGGGCCCTACGAGCAGTACTTC | CASSSGPYEQYF | TRBJ2-7 | NA | TRBV11-2 | NA
TGCGCCAGCAGCCTCGGGGAAGTTGGTGAAAAACTGTTTTTT | CASSLGEVGEKLFF | TRBJ1-4 | NA | TRBV5-1 | NA
TGCGCCAGCAGCTTGGGGGACAGCTACAATGAGCAGTTCTTC | CASSLGDSYNEQFF | TRBJ2-1 | NA | TRBV5-1 | TRBD1
TGTGCCAGCAGTTATGGGCGGGATGATTACGAGCAGTACTTC | CASSYGRDDYEQYF | TRBJ2-7 | NA | TRBV6-5 | NA
TGTGCCAGCAGTGACCAGGGGCTAGAGACCCAGTACTTC | CASSDQGLETQYF | TRBJ2-5 | NA | TRBV2 | NA
TGTGCCATCCAGGGACTAGCGGGGACGACCCAAGAGACCCAGTACTTC | CAIQGLAGTTQETQYF | TRBJ2-5 | NA | TRBV5-6 | TRBD2
TGTGCCAGCTCAATCTATAGCGGGGGCAGTAGCACAGATACGCAGTATTTT | CASSIYSGGSSTDTQYF | TRBJ2-3 | once | TRBV18 | TRBD2